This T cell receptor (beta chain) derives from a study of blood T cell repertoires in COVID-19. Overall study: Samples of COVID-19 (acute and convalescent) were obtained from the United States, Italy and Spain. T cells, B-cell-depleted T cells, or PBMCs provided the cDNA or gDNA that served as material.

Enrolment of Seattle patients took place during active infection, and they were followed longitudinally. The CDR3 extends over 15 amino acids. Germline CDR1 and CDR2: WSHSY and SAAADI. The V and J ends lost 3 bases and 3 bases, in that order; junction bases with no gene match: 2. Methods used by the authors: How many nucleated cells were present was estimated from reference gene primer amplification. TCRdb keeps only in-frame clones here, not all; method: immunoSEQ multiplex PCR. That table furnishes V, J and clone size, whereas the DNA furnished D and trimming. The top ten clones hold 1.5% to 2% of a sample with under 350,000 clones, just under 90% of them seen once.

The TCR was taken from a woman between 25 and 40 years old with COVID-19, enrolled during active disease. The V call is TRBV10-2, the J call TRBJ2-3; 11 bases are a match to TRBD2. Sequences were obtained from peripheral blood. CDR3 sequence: CASSDPSGGTDTQYF. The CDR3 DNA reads TGCGCCAGCAGTGATCCTAGCGGGGGGACAGATACGCAGTATTTT.